Listed below are T cell receptor beta chains from one sample, sequenced in a study of T-cell reconstitution after alpha-beta-depleted transplantation in children. TCRdb analysed the PCR reads with MiXCR anew, one entry per CDR3 protein. The sample has fewer than 750,000 distinct CDR3 sequences; roughly 27% are singletons. Sequenced here: PBMCs, sampled before TCRalphabeta/CD19-depleted stem cell transplant. The source of these receptors is a boy in the first two years of life with Wiskott-Aldrich syndrome, due to receive a stem cell transplant. The CDR3 runs from the conserved cysteine through the conserved F or W. Each record gives: J gene, D gene, clone size, V gene, CDR3 DNA, CDR3 protein. The D gene is left open where the match is weak. Size is omitted from some rows. Given values are once, few, many or a class for expanded clones.

>TRBJ2-3|-|-|TRBV20-1
TGCAGCATAGGGCAAAAAAACACAGATACGCAGTATTTT
CSIGQKNTDTQYF
>TRBJ2-1|-|once|TRBV12-3/TRBV12-4
TGTGCCAGCAGATACGAGGGGGGGTCCTACAATGAGCAGTTCTTC
CASRYEGGSYNEQFF
>TRBJ2-1|-|-|TRBV5-1
TGCGCCAGCAGCCTACCGGCGGTTGAGCAGTTCTTC
CASSLPAVEQFF
>TRBJ2-1|-|few|TRBV4-1
TGCGCCAGCAGCCAAGGTTCCGGCAATGAGCAGTTCTTC
CASSQGSGNEQFF
>TRBJ2-1|TRBD1|few|TRBV5-1
TGCGCCAGCAGCTTCGGGACAGGGGGTTTCCTCACCAACAATGAGCAGTTCTTC
CASSFGTGGFLTNNEQFF
>TRBJ2-3|TRBD1|-|TRBV6-1
TGTGCCAGCTCCGAGGGGTTGAGGACAGGGAACACAGATACGCAGTATTTT
CASSEGLRTGNTDTQYF
>TRBJ1-6|-|few|TRBV7-9
TGTGCCAGCAGCTCCCGTGAAGAATCCTATAATTCACCCCTCCACTTT
CASSSREESYNSPLHF
>TRBJ2-5|TRBD2|-|TRBV29-1
TGCAGCGTTGATTATACTAGCGGGAGCCAAGAGACCCAGTACTTC
CSVDYTSGSQETQYF
>TRBJ2-1|TRBD2|-|TRBV5-1
TGCGCCAGCAGCTTGGCCGGGTCGGGAGGGGGAGTAGGTGAGCAGTTCTTC
CASSLAGSGGGVGEQFF
>TRBJ2-1|TRBD2|-|TRBV20-1
TGCAGTGCTAGAGACCTAGCGGGATTTGATGAGCAGTTCTTC
CSARDLAGFDEQFF
>TRBJ2-7|TRBD1|many|TRBV12-3/TRBV12-4
TGTGCCAGCAGACAGGGGGCAGCCTACGAGCAGTACTTC
CASRQGAAYEQYF
>TRBJ1-1|-|-|TRBV5-1
TGCGCCAGCAGCTTGGACAGGGCAGTTGAAGCTTTCTTT
CASSLDRAVEAFF
>TRBJ2-5|-|-|TRBV7-8
TGTGCCAGCAGCTTGGGCGGCTCCTCGACCCAGTACTTC
CASSLGGSSTQYF
>TRBJ1-5|-|-|TRBV20-1
TGCAGTGCTAGTCTCGGTGGCCAGCCCCAGCATTTT
CSASLGGQPQHF
>TRBJ2-1|TRBD2|-|TRBV29-1
TGCAGCGTTGAAGATTGGCGCCTAGCGGGAATTAGTGAGCAGTTCTTC
CSVEDWRLAGISEQFF